The 30 T cell receptor beta chains below were found in one sample sequenced in a study of a mutant IDH1 vaccine in newly diagnosed glioma. Their target antigens are unknown. Time point in this sample: week 5, during vaccination. Vaccine doses each comprised 300 ug of mutant IDH1 20-mer peptide, with topical imiquimod. Measured with immunoSEQ multiplex PCR; TCRdb has only the in-frame clones, and not every one. Here the sample spans about 36,000 clones, approximately 80% being singletons. The sequencing here drew on PBMCs, taken from a glioma patient whose treatment included an IDH1 peptide vaccine. The receptor source for this set is a man over 45 with glioma.

The CDR3 region is CASSLDGTDTQYF. The CDR3, as DNA: TGTGCCAGCAGCCTCGACGGAACAGATACGCAGTATTTT. V is TRBV5-4 and J is TRBJ2-3, with no clear D. V lost 4 bases and J lost 3, with 9 bases in between. The CDR3 sequence is 13 residues long. The germline V gene encodes CDR1 SGHNT and CDR2 YYREEE (reference sequence). Based on the CDR3 plus reference TRBV5-4 and TRBJ2-3, the full variable domain is ETGVTQSPTHLIKTRGQQVTLRCSSQSGHNTVSWYQQALGQGPQFIFQYYREEENGRGNFPPRFSGLQFPNYSSELNVNALELDDSALYLCASSLDGTDTQYFGPGTRLTVL.

J is TRBJ2-5 and V is TRBV5-1; TRBD1 is a possible D gene (5 bases). CDR1 is SGHRS, CDR2 YFSETQ, per germline. The CDR3 runs 15 residues. V shed 1 base and J shed 5 bases, with 15 bases lying between them. The chain's CDR3 is CASSLTTGDRETQYF. The CDR3 DNA is TGCGCCAGCAGCTTGACTACAGGTGATCGGGAGACCCAGTACTTC.

CDR3 in DNA: TGTGCCTGGAATAAAGAGGCTTACACTGAAGCTTTCTTT. Residues: CAWNKEAYTEAFF. The chain combines TRBV30 with TRBJ1-1; D ambiguous. The CDR3 contains 13 residues. The ends were cut back, 4 bases at V and 3 bases at J, with 12 bases in the middle. CDR1 and CDR2 (germline): GTSNPN, SVGIG (reference sequence).

V usage is TRBV19 and J usage is TRBJ1-2; no firm D call. The V end lost 7 bases, the J end lost 7 bases, and 19 bases lay between the germline ends. There are 14 residues in the CDR3. Germline V gene lookup returns CDR1 LNHDA and CDR2 SQIVND (reference sequence). CDR3 protein: CASTNSRIVRGYTF. The CDR3 nucleotides are TGTGCCAGTACCAACTCTCGGATCGTTCGTGGCTACACCTTC.

The gene calls are TRBV14 and TRBJ2-1; 7 bases are shared with TRBD1. The CDR3 covers 12 residues. V lost 3 bases and J lost 13; bases outside the gene matches: 6. From germline, CDR1 is SGHDN and CDR2 FVKESK. DNA for the CDR3: TGTGCCAGCAGCCAGGCCGGGACAGTTCAGTTCTTC. It yields the protein CASSQAGTVQFF.

The genes are TRBV7-6 and TRBJ2-1; D possibly corresponds to TRBD1 (6 bases). Trimming shortened V by 8 bases and J by 8 bases, and 16 bases separated the two germline ends. CDR3 length equals 13 residues. Germline V gene data show CDR1 as SGHVS and CDR2 as FNYEAQ. The CDR3 DNA reads TGTGCCAGCGGATACGAGGGGACACATGAGCAGTTCTTC. This sequence encodes CASGYEGTHEQFF.

The chain couples TRBV7-2 to TRBJ1-3, with D uncertain. Trimming took off 0 bases at V and 0 bases at J, with 6 bases between the two ends. Germline V lookup: CDR1 SGHTA, CDR2 FQGNSA. The CDR3 totals 15 residues. CDR3 nucleotide sequence: TGTGCCAGCAGCTTAGCCTGGGGCTCTGGAAACACCATATATTTT. This sequence encodes CASSLAWGSGNTIYF.

The chain carries TRBV9 and TRBJ2-5; TRBD2 agrees at 9 bases. V lost 2 bases to trimming and J lost 3 bases; unmatched junction nucleotides: 11. The germline V gene has CDR1 SGDLS and CDR2 YYNGEE. The CDR3 runs 17 residues. CDR3 loop: CASSVGSGGFRKETQYF. The CDR3 DNA is TGTGCCAGCAGCGTGGGTAGCGGGGGTTTTAGGAAAGAGACCCAGTACTTC.

This sequence joins TRBV6-5 and TRBJ2-3, with TRBD2 matching 14 bases. Germline CDR1 is MNHEY and CDR2 is SVGAGI. V lost 5 bases and J lost 6; bases outside the gene matches: 1. The length of the CDR3 is 14 residues. The DNA for the CDR3 is TGTGCCAGCAGTGGACTAGCGGGGGGTGATACGCAGTATTTT. Amino acid sequence: CASSGLAGGDTQYF.

The rearrangement links TRBV5-4 to TRBJ1-2, with D tentatively TRBD1 (5 bases). V was shortened by 4 bases and J by 4 bases, with 14 bases between the two germline ends. Germline CDR1 reads SGHNT; CDR2 reads YYREEE (reference sequence). The CDR3 contains 14 residues. CDR3 residues: CASSQTGTAYGYTF. CDR3 DNA: TGTGCCAGCAGCCAAACCGGGACGGCCTATGGCTACACCTTC.

The chain links TRBV19 to TRBJ2-7; 8 bases match TRBD2. Germline V gives CDR1 LNHDA, CDR2 SQIVND (reference sequence). J gave up 3 bases and V 3 bases, and 4 bases lay outside the gene matches. The CDR3 runs to 14 residues. Here the CDR3 reads CASSMGTSDYEQYF. Here the CDR3 DNA reads TGTGCCAGTAGTATGGGGACTAGTGACTACGAGCAGTACTTC.

V and J are TRBV5-8 and TRBJ2-1, with a weak D call TRBD2 (5 bases). This CDR3 has 14 residues. CDR1 and CDR2 from the germline V gene are SGHTS and YDEGEE. V dropped 2 bases and J dropped 9 bases, with 15 bases sitting between them. CDR3: CASSFRRTSSEQFF. The CDR3, as DNA: TGTGCCAGCAGCTTCCGGAGGACCTCCAGTGAGCAGTTCTTC.

The chain couples TRBV25-1 to TRBJ2-7, with 10 positions matching TRBD2. J was trimmed by 3 bases and V by 8 bases; bases with no gene match: 7. CDR1 MGHDK and CDR2 SYGVNS come from the germline V gene. The CDR3 totals 14 residues. The CDR3: CASLTSGNSYEQYF. CDR3 nucleotides: TGTGCCAGCCTCACTAGCGGGAATAGCTACGAGCAGTACTTC.

The rearrangement uses TRBV7-3 and TRBJ2-1; the D gene is possibly TRBD1 (5 bases). The germline gives CDR1 SGHTA, CDR2 FQGTGA. The V and J ends lost 6 bases and 5 bases respectively, with 14 bases between them. This CDR3 has 14 amino acids. CDR3 sequence: CASRPDSANNEQFF. The CDR3 DNA follows: TGTGCCAGCAGGCCCGACAGCGCTAACAATGAGCAGTTCTTC.

This clone is a singleton in its sample. The chain has TRBV11-2 and TRBJ1-3, with D tentatively TRBD1 (6 bases). Trimming removed 2 bases from V and 1 base from J, with 9 bases in between. CDR1 and CDR2 (germline): SGHAT, FQNNGV. The CDR3 totals 15 residues. The CDR3 DNA sequence: TGTGCCAGCAGCTTACCAGGGGTTTCTGGAAACACCATATATTTT. It translates to CASSLPGVSGNTIYF. Filled out from reference TRBV11-2 and TRBJ1-3, the complete variable domain reads EAGVAQSPRYKIIEKRQSVAFWCNPISGHATLYWYQQILGQGPKLLIQFQNNGVVDDSQLPKDRFSAERLKGVDSTLKIQPAKLEDSAVYLCASSLPGVSGNTIYFGEGSWLTVV.

The chain employs TRBV10-3 and TRBJ2-5; tentatively, D is TRBD1 or TRBD2 (6 bases each). The germline V gene encodes CDR1 ENHRY and CDR2 SYGVKD. The CDR3 extends over 13 amino acids. The V end lost 2 bases, the J end lost 5 bases, and 9 bases lay between the germline ends. CDR3 sequence reads: CAISETGRETQYF. DNA for the CDR3: TGTGCCATCAGTGAGACAGGGAGGGAGACCCAGTACTTC.

The J gene is TRBJ2-2, the V gene TRBV6-5; no clear D. The CDR3 length is 14 residues. Germline-derived CDR1 and CDR2 are MNHEY and SVGAGI. V was shortened by 0 bases and J by 4 bases, with 6 bases between the two germline ends. DNA of the CDR3: TGTGCCAGCAGTTACTCGACACCCACCGGGGAGCTGTTTTTT. It codes for CASSYSTPTGELFF.

This clone has a handful of counts. The chain joins TRBV5-4 to TRBJ2-3; TRBD2 aligns across 8 bases. Germline CDR1 SGHNT, CDR2 YYREEE (reference sequence). Trimming took 4 bases from V and 4 from J; bases not matched to a gene: 11. The CDR3 is made up of 16 amino acids. The chain's CDR3 is CASSPGGGRGADTQYF. Here the CDR3 DNA reads TGTGCCAGCAGCCCGGGGGGGGGCAGAGGAGCAGATACGCAGTATTTT.

The chain has TRBV7-2 and TRBJ2-2; D is possibly TRBD1 (6 bases). The CDR3 contains 18 residues. Between the trimmed V and J ends, which lost 5 bases and 5 bases, there was a span of 24 bases. CDR1 and CDR2 (germline): SGHTA, FQGNSA. CDR3 DNA: TGTGCCAGCAGCCCGAAAACTGAGACAGGAACAGGGACCGGGGAGCTGTTTTTT. Its protein is CASSPKTETGTGTGELFF.

The rearrangement links TRBV7-2 to TRBJ1-1, with D possibly matching TRBD1 (5 bases). In germline, CDR1 is SGHTA, CDR2 FQGNSA. The CDR3 loop spans 16 amino acids. Between the trimmed V and J ends, which lost 3 bases and 3 bases, there was a span of 17 bases. CDR3 coding DNA: TGTGCCAGCAGCTTCAATCCGTCCGGGACCCACACTGAAGCTTTCTTT. Protein: CASSFNPSGTHTEAFF.

J is TRBJ2-7 and V is TRBV11-2; 7 bases map to TRBD2. The V gene end was trimmed by 3 bases and the J gene end by 0 bases; junction bases not matched to a gene: 5. The length of the CDR3 is 15 residues. Germline-derived CDR1 and CDR2 are SGHAT and FQNNGV. The CDR3 nucleotides are TGTGCCAGCAGCTTGTGGGGGGGTGTCTCCTACGAGCAGTACTTC. Translation gives CASSLWGGVSYEQYF.

This clone was detected a few times. The CDR3 bases are TGTGCCAGCTCACCACCGGAAGGGTCTGGCTACACCTTC. It translates to CASSPPEGSGYTF. The chain uses TRBV18 and TRBJ1-2; D is unresolved. The V and J ends lost 0 bases and 7 bases respectively, with 9 bases between them. The CDR3 is 13 amino acids. The germline V gene has CDR1 KGHSH and CDR2 LQKENI.

The V and J genes are TRBV2 and TRBJ2-5; D is perhaps TRBD1 (6 bases). The CDR3 is 12 amino acids. CDR1 and CDR2 (germline): SNHLY, FYNNEI. V was clipped by 6 bases and J by 7 bases, with 12 bases between them. As DNA, the CDR3 is TGTGCCAGCAGGCCCATGACAGGGACCCAGTACTTC. Translating it yields CASRPMTGTQYF.

The chain links TRBV6-1 to TRBJ1-6; tentatively, D is TRBD1 (6 bases). Trimming shortened V by 7 bases and J by 9 bases, and 10 bases separated the two germline ends. CDR3 length: 12 amino acids. Germline V CDR1 and CDR2: MNHNS, SASEGT. The CDR3 sequence: CASTKGGSPLHF. The DNA of the CDR3 is TGTGCCAGCACTAAAGGGGGTTCACCCCTCCACTTT.

Sample share makes this clone medium-sized. The J gene is TRBJ1-1, the V gene TRBV29-1; D gene ambiguous. The CDR3 covers 12 residues. Germline assignment: CDR1 SQVTM and CDR2 ANQGSEA. With 2 bases removed from V and 13 bases from J, the gap between germline ends came to 17 bases. This CDR3 reads CSVESGGSGGFF. The CDR3 coding sequence is TGCAGCGTTGAAAGTGGTGGCTCCGGTGGTTTCTTT. The full variable domain, with the rest looked up from reference TRBV29-1 and TRBJ1-1, is SAVISQKPSRDICQRGTSLTIQCQVDSQVTMMFWYRQQPGQSLTLIATANQGSEATYESGFVIDKFPISRPNLTFSTLTVSNMSPEDSSIYLCSVESGGSGGFFGQGTRLTVV.

This rearrangement joins TRBV18 to TRBJ2-2, with 8 bases matching TRBD1. The CDR3 contains 15 residues. Unmatched junction bases numbered 9, after V lost 3 bases and J lost 9 bases. Per the germline V gene, CDR1 is KGHSH and CDR2 is LQKENI. Here the CDR3 reads CASSPPGQVSRELFF. CDR3 DNA sequence: TGTGCCAGCTCACCTCCGGGACAGGTCTCCCGGGAGCTGTTTTTT.

The chain employs TRBV13 and TRBJ2-7, with D unclear. This CDR3 is built from 16 residues. Germline V lookup: CDR1 PRHDT, CDR2 FYEKMQ (reference sequence). V lost 5 bases, J lost 0 bases, and 17 bases lay in between. The CDR3 loop is CASSGRTVSSSYEQYF. CDR3 in DNA: TGTGCCAGCAGCGGCCGGACGGTCTCAAGCTCCTACGAGCAGTACTTC.

The chain employs TRBV5-5 and TRBJ1-1; tentatively, D is TRBD1 (6 bases). Trimming left V 7 bases short and J 0 bases short, with 16 bases between. This CDR3 comprises 15 residues. Germline CDR1 is SGHKS and CDR2 is YYEKEE (reference sequence). CDR3 sequence reads: CASGRGHVMNTEAFF. CDR3 coding DNA: TGTGCCAGCGGAAGGGGACATGTCATGAACACTGAAGCTTTCTTT. The complete variable domain, with remaining parts taken from reference TRBV5-5 and TRBJ1-1, reads DAGVTQSPTHLIKTRGQQVTLRCSPISGHKSVSWYQQVLGQGPQFIFQYYEKEERGRGNFPDRFSARQFPNYSSELNVNALLLGDSALYLCASGRGHVMNTEAFFGQGTRLTVV.

Written as DNA, the CDR3 is TGTGCCAGTAGGGACAGGGGTTGGAACACTGAAGCTTTCTTT. This codes for CASRDRGWNTEAFF. The chain has TRBV19 and TRBJ1-1; TRBD1 matches at 9 bases. This CDR3 comprises 14 residues. V was clipped by 6 bases and J by 1 base; unmatched bases: 3. Germline loops: CDR1 LNHDA, CDR2 SQIVND (reference sequence).

This chain joins TRBV5-4 and TRBJ1-2; TRBD1 matches at 8 bases. This CDR3 spans 12 amino acids. Germline values: CDR1 SGHNT, CDR2 YYREEE (reference sequence). The junction had 4 bases not matched to a gene; V was cut back by 4 bases and J by 8 bases. The CDR3 loop reads CASSPGQGGYTF. CDR3 DNA: TGTGCCAGCAGCCCCGGACAGGGCGGCTACACCTTC.